The 13 T cell receptor beta chains reported below all come from one sample, sequenced in a study of T-cell memory formation after mild COVID-19. TCRdb reanalysed the 5' RACE reads using MiXCR and keeps one entry per CDR3 protein. The table lists 260,000 or so distinct CDR3 sequences, 15% to 20% of them singletons. Sequenced input: PBMCs or a T cell subset sorted from them (not recorded which). Source of these receptors: a man aged 18-30 years who had mild COVID-19 (a few samples of this study predate the infection). Cell type and time point are not known.

The chain couples TRBV6-2 or TRBV6-3 to TRBJ2-4; no clear D gene. The CDR3 covers 14 residues. Germline V CDR1 and CDR2: MNHEY, SVGEGT. V dropped 4 bases and J dropped 0 bases, with 7 bases sitting between them. In DNA, the CDR3 is TGTGCCAGCAGTTTAACTCTAGCCAAAAACATTCAGTACTTC. Translating it yields CASSLTLAKNIQYF.

J is TRBJ1-1 and V is TRBV27, with D uncertain. CDR3 length: 14 residues. Germline assignment: CDR1 MNHEY and CDR2 SMNVEV (reference sequence). The V gene lost 6 bases and the J gene lost 1 base, with 12 bases spanning the gap. CDR3 amino acids: CASRISGGNTEAFF. The CDR3, as DNA: TGTGCCAGCAGAATATCAGGAGGGAACACTGAAGCTTTCTTT.

This clonotype was counted only a few times. The chain recombines TRBV7-9 with TRBJ2-2; D possibly corresponds to TRBD2 (6 bases). V lost 5 bases to trimming and J lost 5 bases, with 21 bases between them. Germline V gene sequence: CDR1 SEHNR, CDR2 FQNEAQ (reference sequence). CDR3 size: 17 residues. The CDR3 DNA sequence: TGTGCCAGCAGCCCCACCCCTCCGGGAGAGGGGACCGGGGAGCTGTTTTTT. This codes for CASSPTPPGEGTGELFF.

This clonotype appeared a few times. The chain carries TRBV29-1 and TRBJ1-4, with D possibly matching TRBD1 (6 bases). The CDR3 runs 14 residues. V was shortened by 4 bases and J by 5 bases, with 14 bases between the two germline ends. Germline V gene lookup returns CDR1 SQVTM and CDR2 ANQGSEA. This CDR3 is CSVVFAGDNEKLFF. Here the CDR3 DNA reads TGCAGCGTTGTCTTTGCAGGGGACAATGAAAAACTGTTTTTT.

This clonotype was observed a few times. The chain has TRBV10-3 and TRBJ2-1; weak D call: TRBD1 (5 bases). V was shortened by 3 bases and J by 4 bases, with 10 bases between the two germline ends. Germline CDR1 and CDR2: ENHRY and SYGVKD. The CDR3 covers 14 residues. CDR3 bases: TGTGCCATCAGTGATGGGGCGCCTTACAATGAGCAGTTCTTC. This gives the protein CAISDGAPYNEQFF.

In its sample, this clonotype was seen many times. The chain recombines TRBV5-5 with TRBJ2-5, with no clear D. Between the trimmed V and J ends, which lost 2 bases and 0 bases, there was a span of 5 bases. The CDR3 sequence is 13 residues long. Germline CDR1 SGHKS, CDR2 YYEKEE (reference sequence). CDR3 DNA sequence: TGTGCCAGCAGCTTCGAAGACCAAGAGACCCAGTACTTC. The encoded protein is CASSFEDQETQYF.

This clonotype showed up just a few times. V usage is TRBV5-6 and J usage is TRBJ2-3; 8 bases line up with TRBD1. The CDR3 has 15 amino acids. J was trimmed by 10 bases and V by 4 bases; bases with no gene match: 14. CDR1 and CDR2 from the germline V gene are SGHDT and YYEEEE. CDR3 loop: CASSPDRALFEAQYF. DNA of the CDR3: TGTGCCAGCAGCCCGGACAGGGCGCTATTTGAAGCGCAGTATTTT.

CDR3 protein: CSARDSYEQYF. The CDR3 DNA is TGCAGTGCTAGAGACAGCTACGAGCAGTACTTC. The chain uses TRBV20-1 and TRBJ2-7; no clear D. V shed 0 bases and J shed 3 bases, with 3 bases lying between them. Germline CDR1 DFQATT, CDR2 SNEGSKA (reference sequence). This CDR3 has 11 amino acids.

In its sample, this clonotype was seen a few times. J is TRBJ2-5 and V is TRBV29-1; a weak D match, TRBD1 (6 bases). The ends were cut back, 1 base at V and 5 bases at J, with 14 bases in the middle. The CDR3 is 14 residues long. Germline V lookup: CDR1 SQVTM, CDR2 ANQGSEA. The CDR3: CSVEVVHREETQYF. The CDR3 DNA reads as TGCAGCGTTGAAGTGGTCCACAGGGAGGAGACCCAGTACTTC. Supplemented by reference TRBV29-1 and TRBJ2-5, the full variable domain reads SAVISQKPSRDICQRGTSLTIQCQVDSQVTMMFWYRQQPGQSLTLIATANQGSEATYESGFVIDKFPISRPNLTFSTLTVSNMSPEDSSIYLCSVEVVHREETQYFGPGTRLLVL.

This clonotype was seen a handful of times. The chain employs TRBV24-1 and TRBJ2-2, with D unclear. The CDR3 loop spans 14 amino acids. The V gene's germline CDR1 is KGHDR and CDR2 SFDVKD. The ends were cut back, 3 bases at V and 4 bases at J, with 8 bases in the middle. In DNA, the CDR3 is TGTGCCACCAGTGATGTAAGGACCACCGGGGAGCTGTTTTTT. Translating it yields CATSDVRTTGELFF.

About this clonotype itself: Compared with germline, one end of the junction differs, possibly owing to a read error. The V gene is TRBV6-5, the J gene TRBJ2-1; D gene unclear. This CDR3 region has 14 residues. From germline, CDR1 is MNHEY and CDR2 SVGAGI. In nucleotides, the CDR3 is TGTGCCAGCAGTTACTCAGACACGGATCCCGCTCGGGTCTTC. Amino acids: CASSYSDTDPARVF.

V and J are TRBV5-4 and TRBJ2-5; D is unclear. V was trimmed by 0 bases and J by 2 bases, leaving 8 bases between them. Germline assignment: CDR1 SGHNT and CDR2 YYREEE (reference sequence). There are 14 residues in the CDR3. CDR3 in amino acids: CASSLEAFQETQYF. CDR3 sequence (DNA): TGTGCCAGCAGCTTGGAGGCGTTTCAAGAGACCCAGTACTTC. The full variable domain, rest sourced from reference TRBV5-4 and TRBJ2-5, is ETGVTQSPTHLIKTRGQQVTLRCSSQSGHNTVSWYQQALGQGPQFIFQYYREEENGRGNFPPRFSGLQFPNYSSELNVNALELDDSALYLCASSLEAFQETQYFGPGTRLLVL.

Ten or more counts support this clonotype. The V call is TRBV18, the J call TRBJ2-2; D gene unclear. This CDR3 is 11 amino acids long. V gave up 5 bases and J gave up 3 bases, with 1 base separating them. Looked up from germline, CDR1 is KGHSH and CDR2 is LQKENI. CDR3 bases: TGTGCCAGCTCAGACACCGGGGAGCTGTTTTTT. Encoded protein: CASSDTGELFF. The variable domain in full, with the rest retrieved from reference TRBV18 and TRBJ2-2, is NAGVMQNPRHLVRRRGQEARLRCSPMKGHSHVYWYRQLPEEGLKFMVYLQKENIIDESGMPKERFSAEFPKEGPSILRIQQVVRGDSAAYFCASSDTGELFFGEGSRLTVL.